This TCR beta chain was observed in a study of T cells after yellow fever vaccination. Template switching with 5'RACE generated the TCR cDNA and added a universal primer site and UMIs. MiXCR, run by TCRdb on the 5' RACE reads, gives a single entry per CDR3 protein. The sample records some 400,000 distinct CDR3 sequences, 6.2% being singletons. This clonotype was recorded many times. Germline V gene data show CDR1 as SGHTA and CDR2 as FQGNSA. This CDR3 is built from 15 residues. Trimming pared 8 bases from V and 4 bases from J, leaving 17 bases between. Sequencing used PBMCs, obtained 5 days after the yellow fever booster vaccination. The chain links TRBV7-2 to TRBJ2-2; tentatively, D is TRBD2 (6 bases). This receptor was taken from a man younger than 40 who received the YFV17D yellow fever vaccine. CDR3 amino acids: CASRSGGQITGELFF. Written as DNA, the CDR3 is TGTGCCAGCCGCTCCGGAGGGCAGATCACCGGGGAGCTGTTTTTT.